A selection of T cell receptor beta chains follows, all from one sample in a study of T-cell memory formation after mild COVID-19. TCRdb reanalysed the 5' RACE reads using MiXCR and keeps one entry per CDR3 protein. Counted here are approximately 340,000 distinct CDR3 sequences, over 10% occurring once; the ten biggest clones make up about a fifth. The specimen sequenced was PBMCs or a T cell subset sorted from them (not recorded which). All receptors derive from a man aged 18 to 29 who had mild COVID-19 (a few samples of this study predate the infection). Cell type and time point are not known. Each CDR3 is given with its conserved first and last residue. The order of the fields is V gene, D gene, clone size, J gene, CDR3 protein, CDR3 DNA. The D gene is left open where the match is weak. The listing skips clone size in some rows; elsewhere it reads once, few, many or a size class.

v_call: TRBV6-1; d_call: TRBD2; clone_size: few; j_call: TRBJ2-5; cdr3_aa: CASSEAWGTIETQYF; cdr3_nt: TGTGCCAGCAGTGAAGCCTGGGGGACTATAGAGACCCAGTACTTC
v_call: TRBV7-3; d_call: TRBD2; clone_size: NA; j_call: TRBJ2-3; cdr3_aa: CASSPPGLADTQYF; cdr3_nt: TGTGCCAGCAGCCCCCCAGGACTAGCCGATACGCAGTATTTT
v_call: TRBV20-1; d_call: NA; clone_size: NA; j_call: TRBJ2-7; cdr3_aa: CSAREVGSGNEQYF; cdr3_nt: TGCAGTGCTAGAGAGGTAGGATCCGGAAACGAGCAGTACTTC
v_call: TRBV4-3; d_call: TRBD1; clone_size: NA; j_call: TRBJ1-4; cdr3_aa: CASSPGTGGKKLFF; cdr3_nt: TGCGCCAGCAGCCCCGGGACAGGGGGGAAGAAACTGTTTTTT
v_call: TRBV6-6; d_call: NA; clone_size: NA; j_call: TRBJ1-5; cdr3_aa: CASSYNFQPQHF; cdr3_nt: TGTGCCAGCAGTTACAACTTCCAGCCCCAGCATTTT
v_call: TRBV6-6; d_call: NA; clone_size: few; j_call: TRBJ2-5; cdr3_aa: CASTVGGPLQETQYF; cdr3_nt: TGTGCCAGCACCGTGGGGGGGCCCCTACAAGAGACCCAGTACTTC
v_call: TRBV29-1; d_call: NA; clone_size: NA; j_call: TRBJ2-3; cdr3_aa: CSGNPGGPTDTQYF; cdr3_nt: TGCAGCGGGAACCCCGGTGGCCCTACAGATACGCAGTATTTT
v_call: TRBV12-3/TRBV12-4; d_call: TRBD1; clone_size: NA; j_call: TRBJ2-3; cdr3_aa: CASSQEGRQGSTDTQYF; cdr3_nt: TGTGCCAGCAGTCAAGAAGGTAGACAGGGGAGCACAGATACGCAGTATTTT
v_call: TRBV2; d_call: TRBD1; clone_size: NA; j_call: TRBJ1-5; cdr3_aa: CASSDRGMNQPQHF; cdr3_nt: TGTGCCAGCAGTGACAGGGGGATGAATCAGCCCCAGCATTTT
v_call: TRBV7-2; d_call: NA; clone_size: many; j_call: TRBJ1-4; cdr3_aa: CASSLWGSDEKLFF; cdr3_nt: TGTGCCAGCAGCTTATGGGGGTCTGACGAAAAACTGTTTTTT
v_call: TRBV20-1; d_call: NA; clone_size: NA; j_call: TRBJ1-1; cdr3_aa: CSASGEQVGGGNTEAFF; cdr3_nt: TGCAGTGCTAGTGGTGAACAAGTGGGGGGCGGGAACACTGAAGCTTTCTTT
v_call: TRBV7-9; d_call: NA; clone_size: few; j_call: TRBJ2-3; cdr3_aa: CASSLVRGTSTDTQYF; cdr3_nt: TGTGCCAGCAGCTTAGTCAGGGGAACTAGCACAGATACGCAGTATTTT
v_call: TRBV5-1; d_call: NA; clone_size: many; j_call: TRBJ2-3; cdr3_aa: CASSYGTPRDTQYF; cdr3_nt: TGCGCCAGCAGCTACGGGACCCCCCGGGATACGCAGTATTTT
v_call: TRBV7-6; d_call: NA; clone_size: NA; j_call: TRBJ2-7; cdr3_aa: CASSSRQGPSYEQYF; cdr3_nt: TGTGCCAGCAGCTCACGTCAGGGTCCCTCCTACGAGCAGTACTTC
v_call: TRBV20-1; d_call: NA; clone_size: many; j_call: TRBJ2-1; cdr3_aa: CSASQGMDEQFF; cdr3_nt: TGCAGTGCTAGCCAGGGGATGGATGAGCAGTTCTTC
v_call: TRBV9; d_call: NA; clone_size: NA; j_call: TRBJ2-1; cdr3_aa: CASSVAPYNEQFF; cdr3_nt: TGTGCCAGCAGCGTAGCCCCCTACAATGAGCAGTTCTTC
v_call: TRBV2; d_call: NA; clone_size: few; j_call: TRBJ1-6; cdr3_aa: CASSGGANSPLHF; cdr3_nt: TGTGCCAGCAGTGGGGGGGCTAACTCACCCCTCCACTTT
v_call: TRBV4-1; d_call: NA; clone_size: few; j_call: TRBJ1-1; cdr3_aa: CASSQEPLGTEAFF; cdr3_nt: TGCGCCAGCAGCCAAGAACCTTTAGGCACTGAAGCTTTCTTT
v_call: TRBV6-4; d_call: TRBD2; clone_size: NA; j_call: TRBJ2-2; cdr3_aa: CASSTSGSGELFF; cdr3_nt: TGTGCCAGCAGTACTAGCGGGAGCGGGGAGCTGTTTTTT
v_call: TRBV6-2/TRBV6-3; d_call: TRBD2; clone_size: few; j_call: TRBJ2-1; cdr3_aa: CASSYVPLAGGRFF; cdr3_nt: TGTGCCAGCAGTTACGTCCCACTAGCGGGGGGGCGGTTCTTC
v_call: TRBV7-9; d_call: NA; clone_size: few; j_call: TRBJ1-2; cdr3_aa: CASSQGFRGYGYTF; cdr3_nt: TGTGCCAGCAGCCAGGGGTTCCGGGGCTATGGCTACACCTTC
v_call: TRBV27; d_call: NA; clone_size: NA; j_call: TRBJ1-6; cdr3_aa: CASRRPGGLTLHF; cdr3_nt: TGTGCCAGCAGGCGGCCGGGGGGCTTGACCCTCCACTTT
v_call: TRBV4-1; d_call: NA; clone_size: NA; j_call: TRBJ1-3; cdr3_aa: CASSPPPDSSSGNTIYF; cdr3_nt: TGCGCCAGCAGCCCACCCCCGGACAGCAGCTCTGGAAACACCATATATTTT
v_call: TRBV20-1; d_call: NA; clone_size: few; j_call: TRBJ1-5; cdr3_aa: CSVIRVGISNQPQHF; cdr3_nt: TGCAGTGTCATAAGGGTTGGGATTAGCAATCAGCCCCAGCATTTT
v_call: TRBV4-1; d_call: NA; clone_size: few; j_call: TRBJ2-2; cdr3_aa: CASSHSTGSRAGELFF; cdr3_nt: TGCGCCAGCAGCCACTCTACAGGGAGTCGGGCCGGGGAGCTGTTTTTT
v_call: TRBV6-5; d_call: NA; clone_size: NA; j_call: TRBJ1-2; cdr3_aa: CASREARKGYTF; cdr3_nt: TGTGCCAGCAGGGAGGCCCGTAAGGGCTACACCTTC
v_call: TRBV24-1; d_call: TRBD1; clone_size: NA; j_call: TRBJ1-2; cdr3_aa: CATSDSYGQGLWGYTF; cdr3_nt: TGTGCCACCAGTGATTCGTACGGACAGGGTCTGTGGGGCTACACCTTC
v_call: TRBV9; d_call: NA; clone_size: few; j_call: TRBJ2-1; cdr3_aa: CASSLDREDDEQFF; cdr3_nt: TGTGCCAGCAGCCTCGACAGGGAGGATGACGAGCAGTTCTTC
v_call: TRBV7-2; d_call: NA; clone_size: few; j_call: TRBJ2-5; cdr3_aa: CASSFDLETQYF; cdr3_nt: TGTGCCAGCAGCTTTGATTTGGAGACCCAGTACTTC
v_call: TRBV5-1; d_call: NA; clone_size: NA; j_call: TRBJ2-2; cdr3_aa: CASRPGTGELFF; cdr3_nt: TGCGCCAGCAGGCCTGGCACCGGGGAGCTGTTTTTT
v_call: TRBV7-9; d_call: TRBD2; clone_size: few; j_call: TRBJ2-2; cdr3_aa: CASSLGSSGVNTGELFF; cdr3_nt: TGTGCCAGCAGCTTAGGTTCAAGCGGGGTGAACACCGGGGAGCTGTTTTTT
v_call: TRBV4-1; d_call: TRBD2; clone_size: NA; j_call: TRBJ2-1; cdr3_aa: CASSQVRVAGLSSYNEQFF; cdr3_nt: TGCGCCAGCAGCCAAGTCCGGGTAGCGGGGCTTAGCTCCTACAATGAGCAGTTCTTC
v_call: TRBV19; d_call: NA; clone_size: many; j_call: TRBJ2-1; cdr3_aa: CASSIGFYNEQFF; cdr3_nt: TGTGCCAGTAGTATCGGATTTTACAATGAGCAGTTCTTC
v_call: TRBV5-1; d_call: NA; clone_size: few; j_call: TRBJ1-3; cdr3_aa: CASSPDASGNTIYF; cdr3_nt: TGCGCCAGCAGCCCGGACGCGTCTGGAAACACCATATATTTT
v_call: TRBV6-2/TRBV6-3; d_call: NA; clone_size: NA; j_call: TRBJ1-1; cdr3_aa: CASSYSEARNEAFF; cdr3_nt: TGTGCCAGCAGTTACAGCGAGGCGCGAAATGAAGCTTTCTTT
v_call: TRBV12-3/TRBV12-4; d_call: NA; clone_size: NA; j_call: TRBJ1-6; cdr3_aa: CASTERWYNSPLHF; cdr3_nt: TGTGCCAGCACCGAGCGGTGGTATAATTCACCCCTCCACTTT
v_call: TRBV18; d_call: NA; clone_size: few; j_call: TRBJ2-5; cdr3_aa: CASSPRLSEETQYF; cdr3_nt: TGTGCCAGCTCACCACGTTTGTCGGAAGAGACCCAGTACTTC
v_call: TRBV7-2; d_call: TRBD1; clone_size: few; j_call: TRBJ2-7; cdr3_aa: CASSATGNEQYF; cdr3_nt: TGTGCCAGCAGCGCGACAGGGAACGAGCAGTACTTC
v_call: TRBV27; d_call: TRBD2; clone_size: few; j_call: TRBJ2-5; cdr3_aa: CASSNLLAGGPHSQTQYF; cdr3_nt: TGTGCCAGCAGTAACCTCCTAGCGGGGGGGCCTCATAGTCAGACCCAGTACTTC
v_call: TRBV10-1; d_call: TRBD2; clone_size: few; j_call: TRBJ2-3; cdr3_aa: CASSEGSGGDTQYF; cdr3_nt: TGCGCCAGCAGTGAAGGAAGCGGGGGGGATACGCAGTATTTT
v_call: TRBV7-9; d_call: NA; clone_size: few; j_call: TRBJ2-7; cdr3_aa: CASSLGGTRGNEQYF; cdr3_nt: TGTGCCAGCAGCTTAGGCGGGACTCGGGGAAACGAGCAGTACTTC
v_call: TRBV4-2; d_call: TRBD2; clone_size: few; j_call: TRBJ2-1; cdr3_aa: CASSRLSGGAEGVNEQFF; cdr3_nt: TGTGCCAGCAGCCGTCTGAGCGGGGGGGCCGAGGGGGTAAATGAGCAGTTCTTC
v_call: TRBV13; d_call: NA; clone_size: NA; j_call: TRBJ2-5; cdr3_aa: CASSLGLQSQYF; cdr3_nt: TGTGCCAGCAGCTTAGGACTCCAGTCCCAGTACTTC
v_call: TRBV10-3; d_call: NA; clone_size: NA; j_call: TRBJ2-1; cdr3_aa: CATGPGFSKQFF; cdr3_nt: TGTGCCACCGGGCCCGGGTTTAGTAAGCAGTTCTTC
v_call: TRBV6-5; d_call: TRBD2; clone_size: few; j_call: TRBJ2-7; cdr3_aa: CASSYRSGRGVPYEQYF; cdr3_nt: TGTGCCAGCAGTTATCGGTCCGGGCGGGGGGTCCCCTACGAGCAGTACTTC
v_call: TRBV5-1; d_call: NA; clone_size: many; j_call: TRBJ2-5; cdr3_aa: CASSFGQQETQYF; cdr3_nt: TGCGCCAGCAGCTTCGGACAGCAAGAGACCCAGTACTTC
v_call: TRBV5-1; d_call: NA; clone_size: few; j_call: TRBJ2-5; cdr3_aa: CASSAAWGAQETQYF; cdr3_nt: TGCGCCAGCAGCGCGGCATGGGGGGCCCAAGAGACCCAGTACTTC
v_call: TRBV19; d_call: NA; clone_size: NA; j_call: TRBJ1-4; cdr3_aa: CASSDREKLFF; cdr3_nt: TGTGCCAGTAGTGACCGGGAAAAACTGTTTTTT
v_call: TRBV5-1; d_call: NA; clone_size: few; j_call: TRBJ1-1; cdr3_aa: CASSLDAYTEAFF; cdr3_nt: TGCGCCAGCAGCTTGGACGCCTACACTGAAGCTTTCTTT
v_call: TRBV20-1; d_call: TRBD2; clone_size: many; j_call: TRBJ2-3; cdr3_aa: CSARRLAGSASTDTQYF; cdr3_nt: TGCAGTGCTAGGCGCCTAGCGGGGTCCGCTAGCACAGATACGCAGTATTTT
v_call: TRBV12-3/TRBV12-4; d_call: TRBD1; clone_size: few; j_call: TRBJ1-2; cdr3_aa: CASSYNRAGGGYTF; cdr3_nt: TGTGCCAGCAGCTACAATAGGGCAGGGGGCGGCTACACCTTC